Below are 32 T cell receptor beta chains sequenced from a single sample in a study of blood T cell repertoires in COVID-19. Libraries were prepared by immunoSEQ multiplex PCR; TCRdb keeps only in-frame clonotypes and omits some of them. Of 120,000 to 150,000 clones listed, around 82% were seen once; the top ten hold 4.5% to 6%. Sample: peripheral blood. The receptors were sampled from a woman aged 45-60 years with acute or convalescent COVID-19.

This rearrangement joins TRBV18 to TRBJ1-4; D is unclear. The germline gives CDR1 KGHSH, CDR2 LQKENI. V dropped 0 bases and J dropped 4 bases, with 12 bases sitting between them. The CDR3 is 16 residues long. The CDR3 bases are TGTGCCAGCTCACCACCGGGGAGAAGCGATAATGAAAAACTGTTTTTT. This sequence encodes CASSPPGRSDNEKLFF. Full variable domain (outside the CDR3, taken from reference TRBV18 and TRBJ1-4): NAGVMQNPRHLVRRRGQEARLRCSPMKGHSHVYWYRQLPEEGLKFMVYLQKENIIDESGMPKERFSAEFPKEGPSILRIQQVVRGDSAAYFCASSPPGRSDNEKLFFGSGTQLSVL.

This clone was seen more than once but under ten times. V is TRBV29-1 and J is TRBJ2-5, with a tentative D call TRBD1 (6 bases). The V gene lost 7 bases and the J gene lost 1 base, with 16 bases spanning the gap. The CDR3 consists of 14 residues. CDR1 and CDR2 (germline): SQVTM, ANQGSEA. The CDR3 nucleotides read TGCAGCGGCGTGGACAGTTTCGTCCAAGAGACCCAGTACTTC. It translates to CSGVDSFVQETQYF.

The chain uses TRBV19 and TRBJ1-2; D is possibly TRBD1 (5 bases). Trimming cost V 1 base and J 8 bases, with 14 bases left between them. The CDR3 covers 14 residues. Germline values: CDR1 LNHDA, CDR2 SQIVND (reference sequence). CDR3 bases: TGTGCCAGTAGTATAGGAACAGGAGGGGTCGGCTACACCTTC. Protein sequence: CASSIGTGGVGYTF.

In DNA form, the CDR3 reads TGTGCCAGCACGAGGGATACTTTCACCGGGGAGCTGTTTTTT. It specifies CASTRDTFTGELFF. This sequence joins TRBV6-5 and TRBJ2-2, with D tentatively TRBD2 (5 bases). The CDR3 totals 14 residues. V gave up 7 bases and J gave up 4 bases, with 13 bases separating them. Germline assignment: CDR1 MNHEY and CDR2 SVGAGI.

The rearrangement uses TRBV12-3 or TRBV12-4 and TRBJ2-3; D is unclear. V lost 4 bases, J lost 4 bases, and 6 bases lay in between. This CDR3 comprises 12 residues. CDR3 nucleotides: TGTGCCAGCAGTTCCGCGGCAGATACGCAGTATTTT. Encoded protein: CASSSAADTQYF.

V gene TRBV6-5 combines with J gene TRBJ2-7; 7 bases match TRBD1. Germline trimming cut 6 bases from V and 4 bases from J; bases unmatched to any gene: 6. From germline, CDR1 is MNHEY and CDR2 SVGAGI. CDR3 length equals 13 residues. DNA of the CDR3: TGTGCCAGCAGAGCCGGGACAGATTACGAGCAGTACTTC. Amino acids: CASRAGTDYEQYF.

V usage is TRBV18 and J usage is TRBJ1-2; D is ambiguous. V lost 6 bases and J lost 0, with 17 bases in between. CDR1 and CDR2 (germline): KGHSH, LQKENI. The CDR3 is made up of 16 amino acids. In DNA, the CDR3 is TGTGCCAGCTCCCTCGGCGGGGAGAGGGCTAACTATGGCTACACCTTC. It translates to CASSLGGERANYGYTF.

This clone showed up just a few times. The sample carries other DNA sequences with the same CDR3. CDR3 nucleotides: TGCGCCAGCAGGTCCGGACTAGCGGGGGACACAGATACGCAGTATTTT. It codes for CASRSGLAGDTDTQYF. V is TRBV5-1 and J is TRBJ2-3; 13 bases line up with TRBD2. This CDR3 spans 16 amino acids. V dropped 5 bases and J dropped 2; count of bases not matched to a gene: 5. CDR1 and CDR2 from the germline V gene are SGHRS and YFSETQ.

The sample holds one count of this clone. The J gene is TRBJ1-4, the V gene TRBV18; 7 bases are shared with TRBD1. The V gene's germline CDR1 is KGHSH and CDR2 LQKENI. CDR3 length equals 14 residues. Trimming cost V 3 bases and J 8 bases; bases outside gene matches: 6. CDR3: CASSPQDREEKLFF. In nucleotides, the CDR3 is TGTGCCAGCTCACCCCAAGACAGGGAAGAAAAACTGTTTTTT.

The chain employs TRBV5-1 and TRBJ1-2, with 7 bases identical to TRBD1. CDR1 is SGHRS, CDR2 YFSETQ, per germline. This CDR3 spans 15 amino acids. Unmatched junction bases numbered 6, after V lost 4 bases and J lost 0 bases. The CDR3 sequence: CASSPWTGANYGYTF. The CDR3 DNA reads as TGCGCCAGCAGCCCTTGGACAGGAGCTAACTATGGCTACACCTTC.

CDR3 loop: CASSLGTGAGELFF. As DNA, the CDR3 is TGTGCCAGCAGCCTAGGGACAGGGGCCGGGGAGCTGTTTTTT. The chain links TRBV7-2 to TRBJ2-2; the match to TRBD1 covers 10 bases. Germline V gives CDR1 SGHTA, CDR2 FQGNSA. This CDR3 region has 14 residues. With 5 bases clipped from V and 6 bases from J, the junction kept 3 bases outside the gene matches.

The V call is TRBV28, the J call TRBJ2-3; TRBD2 might be the D (7 bases). The CDR3 loop spans 15 amino acids. Germline CDR1 MDHEN, CDR2 SYDVKM. Trimming took off 7 bases at V and 2 bases at J, with 16 bases between the two ends. As DNA, the CDR3 is TGTGCCAGCAATTCGGCGGGGGCTTCCACAGATACGCAGTATTTT. Its protein product is CASNSAGASTDTQYF.

The chain has TRBV5-8 and TRBJ1-3, with D unresolved. Germline V gives CDR1 SGHTS, CDR2 YDEGEE. The germline V and J ends were trimmed by 4 bases and 16 bases, with 27 bases remaining between them. This CDR3 is 15 amino acids long. Here the CDR3 reads CASSQPPDSGNTMYF. The CDR3 DNA reads as TGTGCCAGCAGCCAGCCACCAGACTCTGGAAACACTATGTATTTT.

The chain employs TRBV9 and TRBJ2-5; TRBD2 matches 7 bases. The germline gives CDR1 SGDLS, CDR2 YYNGEE. The length of the CDR3 is 16 residues. Trimming cost V 0 bases and J 1 base; bases outside gene matches: 6. The CDR3 bases are TGTGCCAGCAGCGTAGGGCTAGCGGTGTCCCAAGAGACCCAGTACTTC. Encoded protein: CASSVGLAVSQETQYF.

J is TRBJ2-5 and V is TRBV25-1, with 8 bases aligning to TRBD2. Germline V lookup: CDR1 MGHDK, CDR2 SYGVNS. After removal of 2 bases from V and 4 bases from J, the junction contained 9 bases not matched to a gene. CDR3 length: 16 residues. The CDR3 DNA is TGTGCCAGCAGTGAAGTGGTGATTAGCGGGGCAGAGACCCAGTACTTC. Protein sequence: CASSEVVISGAETQYF.

The V and J genes are TRBV9 and TRBJ2-3; D is undetermined. The CDR3 sequence is 14 residues long. In germline, CDR1 is SGDLS, CDR2 YYNGEE. Trimming shortened V by 0 bases and J by 2 bases, and 7 bases separated the two germline ends. In DNA, the CDR3 is TGTGCCAGCAGCGTAGGGAGCCTCACAGATACGCAGTATTTT. It is translated as CASSVGSLTDTQYF.

The chain carries TRBV12-2 and TRBJ1-4; the D call TRBD1 from the table was never checked on the DNA. TRBV12-2 is recorded as a pseudogene. The CDR3 length is 16 residues. The CDR3 loop is CASRTYRGLGNEKLFF. CDR3 DNA: TGTGCAAGTCGCACTTACAGGGGGCTGGGTAATGAAAAACTGTTTTTT.

This chain joins TRBV5-6 and TRBJ1-6, with D possibly being TRBD1 (5 bases). The V end was cut by 6 bases, the J end by 11 bases, with 15 bases between. The germline V gene has CDR1 SGHDT and CDR2 YYEEEE. This CDR3 has 13 amino acids. The CDR3 region is CASTPGVATPLHF. In nucleotides, the CDR3 is TGTGCCAGCACCCCGGGGGTGGCGACACCCCTCCACTTT.

This chain joins TRBV4-3 and TRBJ1-2; D possibly corresponds to TRBD1 (5 bases). Germline CDR1 LGHNA, CDR2 YSLEER. The length of the CDR3 is 15 residues. The germline V and J ends were trimmed by 0 bases and 4 bases, with 12 bases remaining between them. The CDR3 sequence: CASSQENRPIYGYTF. CDR3 nucleotides: TGCGCCAGCAGCCAAGAGAACAGGCCAATCTATGGCTACACCTTC.

The rearrangement uses TRBV30 and TRBJ2-7; TRBD2 aligns across 8 bases. The germline V gene encodes CDR1 GTSNPN and CDR2 SVGIG (reference sequence). The ends lost 3 bases at V and 0 bases at J; junction bases unmatched: 4. CDR3 length equals 14 residues. The CDR3 loop is CAWRASGGSYEQYF. Here the CDR3 DNA reads TGTGCCTGGAGAGCCAGCGGGGGCTCCTACGAGCAGTACTTC.

The chain links TRBV7-8 to TRBJ1-6, with D perhaps matching TRBD1 (5 bases). The germline V gene has CDR1 SGHVS and CDR2 FQNEAQ. The V end lost 4 bases, the J end lost 5 bases, and 9 bases lay between the germline ends. The CDR3 is 14 amino acids. The CDR3 DNA sequence: TGTGCCAGCAGCTCGACAGAGAATAATTCACCCCTCCACTTT. It encodes CASSSTENNSPLHF. The full variable domain, rest sourced from reference TRBV7-8 and TRBJ1-6, is GAGVSQSPRYKVAKRGQDVALRCDPISGHVSLFWYQQALGQGPEFLTYFQNEAQLDKSGLPSDRFFAERPEGSVSTLKIQRTQQEDSAVYLCASSSTENNSPLHFGNGTRLTVT.

The V gene is TRBV7-9, the J gene TRBJ1-5; D unresolved. Per the germline V gene, CDR1 is SEHNR and CDR2 is FQNEAQ (reference sequence). The CDR3 sequence is 12 residues long. Between the trimmed V and J ends, which lost 8 bases and 0 bases, there was a span of 5 bases. The CDR3 region is CASSYSNQPQHF. In DNA, the CDR3 is TGTGCCAGCTCCTATAGCAATCAGCCCCAGCATTTT.

J is TRBJ2-3 and V is TRBV11-3; 8 bases are a match to TRBD2. With 5 bases clipped from V and 2 bases from J, the junction kept 9 bases outside the gene matches. This CDR3 spans 16 amino acids. Germline values: CDR1 SGHNT, CDR2 YENEEA. The CDR3 coding sequence is TGTGCCAGCAGCGGAACGGGGCGGGAGGACACAGATACGCAGTATTTT. Its translation is CASSGTGREDTDTQYF.

This chain joins TRBV19 and TRBJ1-1; possible D gene TRBD1, 5 bases. Germline-derived CDR1 and CDR2 are LNHDA and SQIVND (reference sequence). The CDR3 is 14 residues long. The germline V and J ends were trimmed by 5 bases and 6 bases, with 16 bases remaining between them. Here the CDR3 reads CASSSKAWGAEAFF. DNA of the CDR3: TGTGCCAGTAGTTCTAAGGCATGGGGCGCTGAAGCTTTCTTT.

This chain uses TRBV10-2 with TRBJ1-5; D gene uncertain. Trimming removed 0 bases at V and 4 bases at J, with 7 bases between. The CDR3 extends over 14 amino acids. Per the germline V gene, CDR1 is WSHSY and CDR2 is SAAADI. In DNA form, the CDR3 reads TGCGCCAGCAGTGAGTCAAACATTAATCAGCCCCAGCATTTT. It yields the protein CASSESNINQPQHF.

The chain combines TRBV5-1 with TRBJ2-2; D is undetermined. V lost 2 bases and J 1 base, leaving 6 bases between the germline ends. Germline assignment: CDR1 SGHRS and CDR2 YFSETQ. The CDR3 has 14 residues. The CDR3: CASSFQQNTGELFF. CDR3 bases: TGCGCCAGCAGCTTTCAACAGAACACCGGGGAGCTGTTTTTT.

The chain is built from TRBV7-3 and TRBJ2-1, with 8 bases identical to TRBD2. The V segment lost 5 bases and the J segment 10 bases; nucleotides outside the gene matches: 16. The CDR3 is made up of 16 amino acids. Germline-derived CDR1 and CDR2 are SGHTA and FQGTGA. In DNA form, the CDR3 reads TGTGCCAGCAGCCCCCTGGCGGGGGGCCCTTCGCGCGAGCAGTTCTTC. The encoded protein is CASSPLAGGPSREQFF.

This sequence joins TRBV5-8 and TRBJ1-1; no definite D call. Trimming stripped 6 bases from V and 0 bases from J, with 9 bases between. The CDR3 is 13 amino acids. Germline CDR1 SGHTS, CDR2 YDEGEE. The DNA for the CDR3 is TGTGCCAGCACCCGGAGAATGAACACTGAAGCTTTCTTT. This codes for CASTRRMNTEAFF.

The chain carries TRBV5-1 and TRBJ1-4; no firm D call. This CDR3 has 16 residues. Germline V gene sequence: CDR1 SGHRS, CDR2 YFSETQ. The V and J ends lost 0 bases and 0 bases respectively, with 9 bases between them. Written as DNA, the CDR3 is TGCGCCAGCAGCTTGGGAGGACTTGCAACTAATGAAAAACTGTTTTTT. It specifies CASSLGGLATNEKLFF. The full variable domain, in which reference TRBV5-1 and TRBJ1-4 provide the parts outside the CDR3, is KAGVTQTPRYLIKTRGQQVTLSCSPISGHRSVSWYQQTPGQGLQFLFEYFSETQRNKGNFPGRFSGRQFSNSRSEMNVSTLELGDSALYLCASSLGGLATNEKLFFGSGTQLSVL.

The CDR3 spells CASSLSSDTQYF. CDR3 coding DNA: TGTGCCAGCAGCCTCTCCTCAGATACGCAGTATTTT. The chain uses TRBV3-1 (or the pseudogene TRBV3-2) and TRBJ2-3; D remains unclear. V shed 4 bases and J shed 4 bases, with 6 bases lying between them. This CDR3 is 12 amino acids long. Germline values: CDR1 LGHDT, CDR2 YNNKEL (reference sequence).

The gene calls are TRBV6-4 and TRBJ1-1, with D hard to call. The CDR3 contains 14 residues. V dropped 6 bases and J dropped 1 base, with 12 bases sitting between them. CDR1 and CDR2 (germline): MRHNA, SNTAGT. The CDR3 coding sequence is TGTGCCAGCAGAGCGGACGGAGAGAACACTGAAGCTTTCTTT. It translates to CASRADGENTEAFF.

The rearrangement links TRBV6-5 to TRBJ1-3, with D unclear. The length of the CDR3 is 14 residues. The V and J ends lost 5 bases and 1 base respectively, with 9 bases between them. Germline V lookup: CDR1 MNHEY, CDR2 SVGAGI. This CDR3 reads CASSLTSSGNTIYF. CDR3 sequence (DNA): TGTGCCAGCAGTCTTACAAGTTCTGGAAACACCATATATTTT.